This TCR beta chain was retrieved from a study of cytomegalovirus exposure and HLA in healthy donors. The PCR ran on 60 Vbeta and 13 Jbeta primers. Data came from immunoSEQ multiplex PCR; TCRdb stores just in-frame clones and leaves some out. The sample has about 160,000 clones, about 60% seen once. About this clone: Its specificity is not known.

Study-wide results and caveats: Across all donors, roughly uniform sequencing depth was an assumption of the presence/absence analyses.

CDR1 is SGHNT and CDR2 is YYREEE in the germline V gene (reference sequence). The CDR3 covers 15 residues. V was pared by 3 bases and J by 4 bases, with 14 bases between. V is TRBV5-4 and J is TRBJ2-1; D is unclear. The clonotype comes from a woman aged 55-75 years in good health and CMV-seropositive. Sequenced: PBMCs. CDR3 protein: CASSSRSQRYNEQFF. CDR3 bases: TGTGCCAGCAGCTCCCGATCCCAGAGGTACAATGAGCAGTTCTTC. Using reference TRBV5-4 and TRBJ2-1 for the parts outside the CDR3, the full variable domain is ETGVTQSPTHLIKTRGQQVTLRCSSQSGHNTVSWYQQALGQGPQFIFQYYREEENGRGNFPPRFSGLQFPNYSSELNVNALELDDSALYLCASSSRSQRYNEQFFGPGTRLTVL.